One and the same sample provided the 20 T cell receptor beta chains below, sequenced in a study of T cell repertoires in cytomegalovirus infection. Their cognate antigens are unknown. One entry per CDR3 protein results from TCRdb running MiXCR on the reads. The sample lists roughly 920,000 distinct CDR3 sequences, roughly 30% seen once, with roughly 13% in the top ten. The material was cultured CD8+ T cells from PBMCs, obtained from culture after CMV antigen stimulation. Receptors originate from a human donor in good health (CMV status not recorded). Some clones in this sample may be carry-over from other donors' samples.

The chain combines TRBV6-1 with TRBJ1-2, with 9 bases identical to TRBD1. Germline CDR1 MNHNS, CDR2 SASEGT. The CDR3 consists of 15 residues. With V trimmed by 5 bases and J by 4 bases, 8 bases remained unmatched. The CDR3, as DNA: TGTGCCAGCAGTCCCGACCGGGACAGGGTCTATGGCTACACCTTC. Encoded protein: CASSPDRDRVYGYTF.

This sequence joins TRBV19 and TRBJ1-6, with 8 nucleotides matching TRBD1. With 7 bases clipped from V and 8 bases from J, the junction kept 10 bases outside the gene matches. The CDR3 contains 15 residues. Germline assignment: CDR1 LNHDA and CDR2 SQIVND (reference sequence). CDR3 sequence: CASTLLTGEDSPLHF. The CDR3, as DNA: TGTGCCAGTACCCTCCTGACAGGGGAAGATTCACCCCTCCACTTT.

Only one count was recorded for this clonotype. One end of the junction is discordant with germline, which a read error may explain. This rearrangement joins TRBV27 to TRBJ1-4; D is uncertain. Germline lookup yields CDR1 MNHEY and CDR2 SMNVEV (reference sequence). CDR3 length equals 14 residues. This chain's CDR3 is CAGSLTGVGEKLFF. The CDR3 DNA follows: TGTGCCGGCAGTTTAACCGGGGTGGGAGAAAAACTGTTTTTT.

This clonotype came up once. The J gene is TRBJ2-1, the V gene TRBV6-5, with D perhaps TRBD2 (6 bases). Trimming shortened V by 2 bases and J by 8 bases, and 22 bases separated the two germline ends. The CDR3 consists of 17 residues. CDR1 is MNHEY and CDR2 is SVGAGI in the germline V gene. The CDR3 nucleotides are TGTGCCAGCAGTTACGGGCTAGCGAGTTCTGGCCCAGATGAGCAGTTCTTC. It specifies CASSYGLASSGPDEQFF.

This clonotype came up a few times. This chain connects TRBV5-6 to TRBJ2-2; maybe TRBD1 (5 bases). CDR1 is SGHDT and CDR2 is YYEEEE in the germline V gene. The CDR3 runs to 14 residues. V dropped 0 bases and J dropped 6 bases, with 9 bases sitting between them. CDR3 nucleotides: TGTGCCAGCAGCTTGGTAGCCAGGGCCGGGGAGCTGTTTTTT. Its protein is CASSLVARAGELFF.

The chain combines TRBV28 with TRBJ2-4; D possibly corresponds to TRBD1 (6 bases). V gave up 5 bases and J gave up 0 bases, with 14 bases separating them. The CDR3 length is 16 residues. Germline loops: CDR1 MDHEN, CDR2 SYDVKM. CDR3 in DNA: TGTGCCAGCAGTCTCCCCGAGGGGGTAGCCAAAAACATTCAGTACTTC. Protein product: CASSLPEGVAKNIQYF.

The sample holds many counts of this clonotype. A read error may produce the germline difference seen at one junction end. The V gene is TRBV7-2, the J gene TRBJ2-2; D tentatively fits TRBD1 or TRBD2 (5 bases each). The CDR3 contains 14 residues. The germline gives CDR1 SGHTA, CDR2 FQGNSA. Here the CDR3 reads CASSSGPPTRELFF. The CDR3, as DNA: TGTGCCAGCAGCTCGGGACCACCCACCCGGGAGCTGTTTTTT.

This clonotype came up a few times. The rearrangement links TRBV4-1 to TRBJ1-5; no firm D call. Between the trimmed V and J ends, which lost 1 base and 3 bases, there was a span of 10 bases. The CDR3 is made up of 15 amino acids. CDR1 is MGHRA, CDR2 YSYEKL, per germline. CDR3 loop: CASSQVFPTNQPQHF. The CDR3 DNA sequence: TGCGCCAGCAGCCAAGTTTTCCCGACCAATCAGCCCCAGCATTTT.

The gene calls are TRBV13 and TRBJ1-2, with D possibly being TRBD1 (6 bases). V shed 4 bases and J shed 4 bases, with 28 bases lying between them. The CDR3 is 19 residues long. Germline CDR1 PRHDT, CDR2 FYEKMQ (reference sequence). CDR3 nucleotide sequence: TGTGCCAGCAGCTCCAGACAGGTCCCATCCCCTCAGAGTCGCTATGGCTACACCTTC. Protein product: CASSSRQVPSPQSRYGYTF.

The rearrangement uses TRBV27 and TRBJ2-1; TRBD1 aligns across 9 bases. The CDR3 consists of 15 residues. Germline CDR1 MNHEY, CDR2 SMNVEV (reference sequence). Losses at the gene ends were 5 bases for V and 5 bases for J; bases not matched to a gene: 7. The CDR3, as DNA: TGTGCCAGCAGTCACTGGACAGGGGTCCACAATGAGCAGTTCTTC. Translated: CASSHWTGVHNEQFF.

This sequence joins TRBV6-1 and TRBJ1-4; 9 bases agree with TRBD1. From germline, CDR1 is MNHNS and CDR2 SASEGT. V was clipped by 0 bases and J by 5 bases; unmatched bases: 10. The CDR3 is 18 amino acids. The CDR3: CASSEAESFGQGNEKLFF. Written as DNA, the CDR3 is TGTGCCAGCAGTGAAGCGGAAAGTTTTGGACAGGGGAATGAAAAACTGTTTTTT.

This chain connects TRBV20-1 to TRBJ2-5; D may be TRBD2 (5 bases). The germline V gene has CDR1 DFQATT and CDR2 SNEGSKA (reference sequence). V lost 2 bases and J lost 0, with 13 bases in between. CDR3 length: 15 amino acids. Here the CDR3 reads CSARPRGEYQETQYF. The CDR3 DNA sequence: TGCAGTGCTAGACCCCGGGGAGAGTACCAAGAGACCCAGTACTTC.

This clonotype turned up a few times. The chain carries TRBV6-6 and TRBJ1-5, with D perhaps matching TRBD1 (6 bases). The length of the CDR3 is 17 residues. Trimming shortened V by 2 bases and J by 0 bases, and 14 bases separated the two germline ends. Germline V gene lookup returns CDR1 MNHNY and CDR2 SVGAGI (reference sequence). The CDR3 DNA follows: TGTGCCAGCAGTTACAAGACCCGGGACACTAGCAATCAGCCCCAGCATTTT. This translates into CASSYKTRDTSNQPQHF.

The V call is TRBV18, the J call TRBJ1-2; possible D gene TRBD1, 5 bases. Germline V gives CDR1 KGHSH, CDR2 LQKENI. With 0 bases removed from V and 3 bases from J, the gap between germline ends came to 8 bases. The CDR3 is 14 residues long. The CDR3 sequence: CASSPPEGDYGYTF. In DNA form, the CDR3 reads TGTGCCAGCTCACCACCAGAAGGGGACTATGGCTACACCTTC.

This clonotype was counted between two and nine times. CDR3 sequence reads: CASSQDDRVQGDTGELFF. The CDR3 DNA reads TGCGCCAGCAGCCAAGATGACAGGGTACAGGGGGACACCGGGGAGCTGTTTTTT. V usage is TRBV4-1 and J usage is TRBJ2-2, with 8 bases matching TRBD1. With V trimmed by 0 bases and J by 3 bases, 9 bases remained unmatched. Germline lookup yields CDR1 MGHRA and CDR2 YSYEKL. This CDR3 comprises 18 residues.

The chain joins TRBV5-1 to TRBJ1-4, with D possibly TRBD1 on 5 matching bases. The germline gives CDR1 SGHRS, CDR2 YFSETQ. The CDR3 covers 16 residues. Between the trimmed V and J ends, which lost 2 bases and 6 bases, there was a span of 17 bases. The CDR3 DNA follows: TGCGCCAGCAGCTTAAGAACAGCGGGGCCAGATGAAAAACTGTTTTTT. This translates into CASSLRTAGPDEKLFF.

This clonotype was counted only a few times. V usage is TRBV14 and J usage is TRBJ1-1; D is possibly TRBD1 (5 bases). There are 14 residues in the CDR3. V shed 7 bases and J shed 6 bases, with 18 bases lying between them. Per the germline V gene, CDR1 is SGHDN and CDR2 is FVKESK. The CDR3, as DNA: TGTGCCAGCAACCCTCTGGGGGGGTGGCCTGAAGCTTTCTTT. Translated, it gives CASNPLGGWPEAFF. Full variable domain (outside the CDR3, taken from reference TRBV14 and TRBJ1-1): EAGVTQFPSHSVIEKGQTVTLRCDPISGHDNLYWYRRVMGKEIKFLLHFVKESKQDESGMPNNRFLAERTGGTYSTLKVQPAELEDSGVYFCASNPLGGWPEAFFGQGTRLTVV.

V and J are TRBV7-2 and TRBJ1-2, with D possibly being TRBD1 (5 bases). CDR1 is SGHTA and CDR2 is FQGNSA in the germline V gene. Deletions cut 8 bases from V and 1 base from J, with 14 bases between. CDR3 size: 14 residues. The chain's CDR3 is CASSGTYGNYGYTF. The CDR3 DNA sequence: TGTGCCAGCTCTGGGACCTATGGTAACTATGGCTACACCTTC. The entire variable domain, with the rest obtained from reference TRBV7-2 and TRBJ1-2, is as follows: GAGVSQSPSNKVTEKGKDVELRCDPISGHTALYWYRQSLGQGLEFLIYFQGNSAPDKSGLPSDRFSAERTGGSVSTLTIQRTQQEDSAVYLCASSGTYGNYGYTFGSGTRLTVV.

This clonotype was found a few times. The rearrangement joins TRBV27 to TRBJ2-5, with 9 bases that match TRBD1. Germline V lookup: CDR1 MNHEY, CDR2 SMNVEV (reference sequence). V shed 1 base and J 14 bases; nucleotides not matched to a gene: 11. CDR3 size: 14 residues. CDR3: CASSLLGTGQGEYF. The CDR3 DNA reads as TGTGCCAGCAGTTTATTAGGGACAGGGCAAGGCGAATACTTC.

This clonotype was observed a handful of times. This chain joins TRBV14 and TRBJ1-2; 7 bases map to TRBD1. The CDR3 extends over 16 amino acids. V trimming: 5 bases; J trimming: 4 bases; junction bases outside the gene matches: 13. Germline CDR1 reads SGHDN; CDR2 reads FVKESK. CDR3 DNA sequence: TGTGCCAGCAGCGTCGGGAGGGGGCTCTCTGCCTATGGCTACACCTTC. Amino acids: CASSVGRGLSAYGYTF.